This TCR beta chain was sequenced in a study of vaccination and CD4 T cells after COVID-19. Regarding the study as a whole: In convalescent patients, 304 of 307 vaccine-specific clones were spike mono-reactive.

This clonotype was counted between two and nine times. What it recognizes is unknown. The Oncomine TCR Beta short-read assay was applied to DNA of cultured CD4+ T cells. TCRdb re-derived calls from the PCR reads in MiXCR, one entry per CDR3 protein. The sample holds about 21,000 distinct CDR3 sequences, 35% to 40% seen once. V lost 4 bases and J lost 7; bases outside the gene matches: 12. The CDR3 has 15 residues. Germline V CDR1 and CDR2: DFQATT, SNEGSKA (reference sequence). Treatment described: approximately nine-day PBMC culture with coronavirus spike peptide pools or control peptides (ViraFEST assay). After expanding antigen-specific T cells with peptide pools, ViraFEST sequenced their TCRs.

This sample comprised CD4+ T cells from blood, cultured in vitro, obtained before SARS-CoV-2 vaccination. The TCR originated in a human donor who had recovered from COVID-19. V gene TRBV20-1 combines with J gene TRBJ2-1; 8 nucleotides agree with TRBD1. The CDR3 loop is CSAIYQPGGGNEQFF. The CDR3 DNA is TGCAGTGCTATTTATCAGCCAGGGGGCGGGAATGAGCAGTTCTTC.